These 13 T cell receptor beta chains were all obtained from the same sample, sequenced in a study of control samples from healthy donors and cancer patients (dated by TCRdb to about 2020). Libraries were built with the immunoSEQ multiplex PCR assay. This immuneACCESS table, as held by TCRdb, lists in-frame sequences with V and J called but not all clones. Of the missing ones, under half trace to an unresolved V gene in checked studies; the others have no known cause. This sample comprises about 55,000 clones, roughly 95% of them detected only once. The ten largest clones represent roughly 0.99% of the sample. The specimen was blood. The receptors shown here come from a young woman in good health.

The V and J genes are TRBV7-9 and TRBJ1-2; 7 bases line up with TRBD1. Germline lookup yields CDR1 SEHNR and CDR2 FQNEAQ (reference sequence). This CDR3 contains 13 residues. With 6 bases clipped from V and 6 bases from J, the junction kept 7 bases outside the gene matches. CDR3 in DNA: TGTGCCAGCAGATCCGGGACAGACGATGGCTACACCTTC. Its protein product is CASRSGTDDGYTF.

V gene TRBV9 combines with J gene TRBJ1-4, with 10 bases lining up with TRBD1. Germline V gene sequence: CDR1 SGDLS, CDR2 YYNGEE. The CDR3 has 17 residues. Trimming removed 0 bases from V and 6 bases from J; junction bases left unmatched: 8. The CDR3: CASSVEGRGQGYEKLFF. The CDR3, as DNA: TGTGCCAGCAGCGTAGAGGGGCGGGGACAGGGGTATGAAAAACTGTTTTTT.

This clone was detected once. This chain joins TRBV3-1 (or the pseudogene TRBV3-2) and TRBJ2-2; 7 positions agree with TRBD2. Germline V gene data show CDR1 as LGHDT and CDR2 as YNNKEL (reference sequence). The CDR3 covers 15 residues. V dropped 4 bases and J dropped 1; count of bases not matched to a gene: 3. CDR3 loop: CASSPPGGNTGELFF. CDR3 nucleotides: TGTGCCAGCAGCCCCCCGGGGGGGAACACCGGGGAGCTGTTTTTT.

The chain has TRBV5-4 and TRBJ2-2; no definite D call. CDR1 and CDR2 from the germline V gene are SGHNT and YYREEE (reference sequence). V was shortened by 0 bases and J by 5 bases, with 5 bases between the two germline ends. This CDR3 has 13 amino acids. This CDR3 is CASSLDITGELFF. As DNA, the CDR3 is TGTGCCAGCAGCTTGGACATAACCGGGGAGCTGTTTTTT.

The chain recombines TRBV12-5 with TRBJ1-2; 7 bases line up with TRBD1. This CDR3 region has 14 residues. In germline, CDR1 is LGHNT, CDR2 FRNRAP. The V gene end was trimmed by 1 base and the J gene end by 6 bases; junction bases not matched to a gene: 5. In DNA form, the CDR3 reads TGTGCTAGTGGTTTGGGACAGGGTTTAGATGGCTACACCTTC. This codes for CASGLGQGLDGYTF.

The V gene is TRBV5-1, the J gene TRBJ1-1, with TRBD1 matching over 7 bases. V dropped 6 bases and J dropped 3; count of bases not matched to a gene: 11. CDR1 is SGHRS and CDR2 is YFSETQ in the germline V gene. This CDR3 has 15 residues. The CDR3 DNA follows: TGCGCCAGCAAAGGAACAGGGGAAGGGTACACTGAAGCTTTCTTT. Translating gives CASKGTGEGYTEAFF.

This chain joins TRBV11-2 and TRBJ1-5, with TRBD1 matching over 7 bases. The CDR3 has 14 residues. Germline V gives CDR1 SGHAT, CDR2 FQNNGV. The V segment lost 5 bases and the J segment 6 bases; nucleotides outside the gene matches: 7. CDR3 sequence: CASSPVRGLQPQHF. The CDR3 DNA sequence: TGTGCCAGCAGCCCCGTGAGGGGGCTTCAGCCCCAGCATTTT. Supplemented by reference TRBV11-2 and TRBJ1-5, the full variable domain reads EAGVAQSPRYKIIEKRQSVAFWCNPISGHATLYWYQQILGQGPKLLIQFQNNGVVDDSQLPKDRFSAERLKGVDSTLKIQPAKLEDSAVYLCASSPVRGLQPQHFGDGTRLSIL.

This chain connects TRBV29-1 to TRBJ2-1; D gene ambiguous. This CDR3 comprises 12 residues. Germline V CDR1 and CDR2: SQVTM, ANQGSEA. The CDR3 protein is CGALPADNEQFF. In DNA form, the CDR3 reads TGCGGTGCCCTGCCGGCAGACAATGAGCAGTTCTTC.

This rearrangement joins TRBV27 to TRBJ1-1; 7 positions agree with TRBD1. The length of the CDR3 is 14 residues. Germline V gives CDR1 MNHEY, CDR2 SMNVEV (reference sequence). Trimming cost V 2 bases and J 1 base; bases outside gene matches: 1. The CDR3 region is CASSLKGANTEAFF. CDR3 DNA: TGTGCCAGCAGTTTAAAGGGGGCGAACACTGAAGCTTTCTTT.

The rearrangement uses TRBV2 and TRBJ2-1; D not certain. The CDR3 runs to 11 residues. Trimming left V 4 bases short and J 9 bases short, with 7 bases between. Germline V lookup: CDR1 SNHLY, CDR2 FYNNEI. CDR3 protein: CASSVQGEQFF. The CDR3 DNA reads TGTGCCAGCAGTGTACAAGGTGAGCAGTTCTTC.

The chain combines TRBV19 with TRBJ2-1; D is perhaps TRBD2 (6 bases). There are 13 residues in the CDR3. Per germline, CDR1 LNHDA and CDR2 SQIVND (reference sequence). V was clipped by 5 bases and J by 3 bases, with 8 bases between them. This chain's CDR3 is CASSDGGYNEQFF. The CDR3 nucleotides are TGTGCCAGTAGTGACGGGGGCTACAATGAGCAGTTCTTC.

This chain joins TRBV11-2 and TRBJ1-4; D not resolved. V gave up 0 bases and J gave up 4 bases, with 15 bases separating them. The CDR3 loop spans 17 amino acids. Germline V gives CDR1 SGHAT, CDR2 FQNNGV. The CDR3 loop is CASSLDRFRDYNEKLFF. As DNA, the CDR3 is TGTGCCAGCAGCTTAGATCGGTTTAGAGACTATAATGAAAAACTGTTTTTT.

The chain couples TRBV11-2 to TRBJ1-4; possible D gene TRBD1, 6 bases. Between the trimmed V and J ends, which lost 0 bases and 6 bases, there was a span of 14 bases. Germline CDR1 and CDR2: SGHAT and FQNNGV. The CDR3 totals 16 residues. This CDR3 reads CASSLDVRGHDEKLFF. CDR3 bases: TGTGCCAGCAGCTTAGATGTCCGGGGGCATGATGAAAAACTGTTTTTT.